Below are 15 T cell receptor beta chains sequenced from a single sample in a study of blood T cell repertoires in COVID-19. Assay used: immunoSEQ multiplex PCR; TCRdb lists only in-frame clones, some missing. This sample yields more than 100,000 clones, of which around 80% are seen a single time; 2.4% belongs to the top ten. The specimen sequenced was PBMCs or T cells enriched from blood (not recorded which). These receptor sequences come from a man in his forties with acute COVID-19.

This chain joins TRBV6-5 and TRBJ1-3, with TRBD1 identical over 7 bases. V lost 2 bases, J lost 3 bases, and 4 bases stayed unmatched. The germline CDR1 and CDR2 sequences are MNHEY and SVGAGI. The CDR3 is 15 residues long. CDR3 bases: TGTGCCAGCAGTTACCGACAGGGTAGTGGAAACACCATATATTTT. The encoded protein is CASSYRQGSGNTIYF.

This clone appeared a single time. The genes are TRBV2 and TRBJ1-5; D remains ambiguous. This CDR3 has 15 residues. Between the trimmed V and J ends, which lost 3 bases and 7 bases, there was a span of 16 bases. Germline V lookup: CDR1 SNHLY, CDR2 FYNNEI. CDR3 bases: TGTGCCAGCAGTGAGCCGCCAGGAGGGAACCAGCCCCAGCATTTT. This translates into CASSEPPGGNQPQHF.

The table lists this clone with a count of one. The chain uses TRBV10-2 and TRBJ2-2; 7 nucleotides match TRBD2. The CDR3 spans 15 residues. The V and J ends lost 6 bases and 1 base, in that order; junction bases with no gene match: 5. Germline loops: CDR1 WSHSY, CDR2 SAAADI. The CDR3 nucleotides read TGCGCCAGCAGATCTAGCGGTATGAACACCGGGGAGCTGTTTTTT. Its translation: CASRSSGMNTGELFF.

The chain couples TRBV28 to TRBJ1-2; D is unclear. Trimming removed 4 bases from V and 5 bases from J, with 8 bases in between. The length of the CDR3 is 12 residues. Germline V gene sequence: CDR1 MDHEN, CDR2 SYDVKM. The CDR3 region has the DNA TGTGCCAGCAGTTACTCATCGTATGGCTACACCTTC. This translates into CASSYSSYGYTF.

This clone appeared once. The chain carries TRBV3-1 (or the pseudogene TRBV3-2) and TRBJ1-2, with 8 bases lining up with TRBD1. Germline assignment: CDR1 LGHDT and CDR2 YNNKEL (reference sequence). Trimming at V came to 3 bases and at J to 7 bases, leaving 4 bases not matched to a gene. The CDR3 sequence is 13 residues long. CDR3 amino acids: CASSHGDRGGYTF. The CDR3 DNA reads as TGTGCCAGCAGCCATGGCGACAGGGGTGGCTACACCTTC.

The chain has TRBV9 and TRBJ2-3; 12 nucleotides match TRBD2. J lost 4 bases, V lost 2 bases, and 5 bases had no gene match. Germline lookup yields CDR1 SGDLS and CDR2 YYNGEE. The length of the CDR3 is 16 residues. The CDR3 coding sequence is TGTGCCAGCAGCGTCGGACTAGCGGGATCATCAGATACGCAGTATTTT. This codes for CASSVGLAGSSDTQYF.

The CDR3 spells CASSQAGSGGTQYF. DNA of the CDR3: TGTGCCAGCAGCCAAGCGGGGTCCGGGGGGACCCAGTACTTC. The gene calls are TRBV7-3 and TRBJ2-5; 7 nucleotides line up with TRBD2. Germline CDR1 and CDR2: SGHTA and FQGTGA. Unmatched junction bases numbered 10, after V lost 5 bases and J lost 7 bases. The CDR3 runs 14 residues. Using reference TRBV7-3 and TRBJ2-5 for the parts outside the CDR3, the full variable domain is GAGVSQTPSNKVTEKGKYVELRCDPISGHTALYWYRQSLGQGPEFLIYFQGTGAADDSGLPNDRFFAVRPEGSVSTLKIQRTERGDSAVYLCASSQAGSGGTQYFGPGTRLLVL.

The chain couples TRBV6-5 to TRBJ2-3, with 7 bases lining up with TRBD2. Germline V gene sequence: CDR1 MNHEY, CDR2 SVGAGI. The CDR3 totals 12 residues. The V segment lost 6 bases and the J segment 6 bases; nucleotides outside the gene matches: 3. The CDR3 DNA sequence: TGTGCCAGCAGCTCCGGGGGGGATACGCAGTATTTT. Its protein product is CASSSGGDTQYF.

This clone appeared a few times. CDR3 protein: CASSYSGQGETEAFF. CDR3 DNA: TGTGCCAGCAGTTACTCAGGACAGGGAGAAACTGAAGCTTTCTTT. The V gene is TRBV6-5, the J gene TRBJ1-1; 8 bases map to TRBD1. The CDR3 contains 15 residues. Germline values: CDR1 MNHEY, CDR2 SVGAGI. Unmatched junction bases numbered 5, after V lost 0 bases and J lost 5 bases.

The gene calls are TRBV19 and TRBJ1-6, with unresolved D. The length of the CDR3 is 15 residues. The V gene lost 5 bases and the J gene lost 10 bases, with 18 bases spanning the gap. The germline CDR1 and CDR2 sequences are LNHDA and SQIVND (reference sequence). Written as DNA, the CDR3 is TGTGCCAGTAGTCCCTTAGCCAGCGGATCATCACCCCTCCACTTT. Protein product: CASSPLASGSSPLHF. Combining the CDR3 with reference TRBV19 and TRBJ1-6 gives the whole variable domain DGGITQSPKYLFRKEGQNVTLSCEQNLNHDAMYWYRQDPGQGLRLIYYSQIVNDFQKGDIAEGYSVSREKKESFPLTVTSAQKNPTAFYLCASSPLASGSSPLHFGNGTRLTVT.

The CDR3 here is CASTSGTGLTYNSPLHF. The CDR3 DNA is TGTGCCAGCACTTCCGGGACAGGGTTGACCTATAATTCACCCCTCCACTTT. The genes are TRBV28 and TRBJ1-6; 9 bases map to TRBD1. Trimming at V came to 7 bases and at J to 2 bases, leaving 9 bases not matched to a gene. The CDR3 totals 17 residues. Germline V gene data show CDR1 as MDHEN and CDR2 as SYDVKM.

The table lists this clone with a few counts. This chain connects TRBV19 to TRBJ2-6; maybe TRBD2 (5 bases). Trimming took off 1 base at V and 0 bases at J, with 7 bases between the two ends. The CDR3 totals 16 residues. The germline V gene has CDR1 LNHDA and CDR2 SQIVND (reference sequence). CDR3 loop: CASSIGGSSGANVLTF. The CDR3 region has the DNA TGTGCCAGTAGTATAGGAGGGTCCTCTGGGGCCAACGTCCTGACTTTC. The full variable domain, rest sourced from reference TRBV19 and TRBJ2-6, is DGGITQSPKYLFRKEGQNVTLSCEQNLNHDAMYWYRQDPGQGLRLIYYSQIVNDFQKGDIAEGYSVSREKKESFPLTVTSAQKNPTAFYLCASSIGGSSGANVLTFGAGSRLTVL.

The DNA for the CDR3 is TGCGCCAGCAGCTTTAATGGAGATGGCTACACCTTC. The encoded protein is CASSFNGDGYTF. The rearrangement uses TRBV5-1 and TRBJ1-2; no reliable D call. In germline, CDR1 is SGHRS, CDR2 YFSETQ. Trimming cost V 2 bases and J 6 bases, with 8 bases left between them. This CDR3 comprises 12 residues.

The chain is built from TRBV4-2 and TRBJ2-1; TRBD1 aligns across 7 bases. The germline CDR1 and CDR2 sequences are LGHNA and YNFKEQ. The ends lost 4 bases at V and 4 bases at J; junction bases unmatched: 7. The CDR3 runs to 15 residues. The chain's CDR3 is CASSPGRDSYNEQFF. CDR3 DNA: TGTGCCAGCAGCCCTGGCAGGGACAGTTACAATGAGCAGTTCTTC.

This clone was seen only once. This rearrangement joins TRBV7-3 to TRBJ1-1; D is unclear. Looked up from germline, CDR1 is SGHTA and CDR2 is FQGTGA. V was trimmed by 5 bases and J by 1 base, leaving 11 bases between them. The CDR3 consists of 14 residues. CDR3 region: CASSPGLTNTEAFF. CDR3 nucleotide sequence: TGTGCCAGCAGCCCAGGACTGACGAACACTGAAGCTTTCTTT.